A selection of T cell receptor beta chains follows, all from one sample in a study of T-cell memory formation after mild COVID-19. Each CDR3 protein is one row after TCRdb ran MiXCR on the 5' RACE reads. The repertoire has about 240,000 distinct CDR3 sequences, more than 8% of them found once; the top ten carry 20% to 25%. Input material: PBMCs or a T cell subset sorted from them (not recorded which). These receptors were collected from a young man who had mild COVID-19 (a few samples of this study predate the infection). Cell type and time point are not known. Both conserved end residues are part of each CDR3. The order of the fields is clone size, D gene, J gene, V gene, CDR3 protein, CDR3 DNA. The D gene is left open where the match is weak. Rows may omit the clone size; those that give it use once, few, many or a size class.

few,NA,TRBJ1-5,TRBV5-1,CASSAHRGENQPQHF,TGCGCCAGCAGCGCCCATAGGGGGGAGAATCAGCCCCAGCATTTT
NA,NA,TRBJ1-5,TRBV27,CASSLSFVSDSNNQPQHF,TGTGCCAGCAGTTTATCCTTTGTATCGGACAGCAACAATCAGCCCCAGCATTTT
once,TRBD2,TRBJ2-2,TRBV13,CASSWGSAGGPRTGELFF,TGTGCCAGCAGCTGGGGGTCAGCGGGGGGCCCCAGGACCGGGGAGCTGTTTTTT
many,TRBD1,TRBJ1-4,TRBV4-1,CASSQIQGAANEKLFF,TGCGCCAGCAGCCAGATTCAGGGGGCCGCTAATGAAAAACTGTTTTTT
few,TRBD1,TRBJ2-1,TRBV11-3,CASRDRGQNEQFF,TGTGCCAGCAGGGACAGGGGGCAGAATGAGCAGTTCTTC
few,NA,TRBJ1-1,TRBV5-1,CASSWGTGNTEAFF,TGCGCCAGCAGCTGGGGGACGGGGAACACTGAAGCTTTCTTT
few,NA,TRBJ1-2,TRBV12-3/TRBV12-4,CASSPPLDPYGYTF,TGTGCCAGCAGTCCCCCTTTGGACCCCTATGGCTACACCTTC
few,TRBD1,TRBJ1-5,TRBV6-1,CASSAGTEGQPQHF,TGTGCCAGCAGTGCCGGGACAGAGGGTCAGCCCCAGCATTTT
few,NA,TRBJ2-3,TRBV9,CASSVASTGRGTDTQYF,TGTGCCAGCAGCGTAGCTAGCACAGGGAGGGGGACAGATACGCAGTATTTT
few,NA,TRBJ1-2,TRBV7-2,CASSPSATLGGYGYTF,TGTGCCAGCAGCCCCAGTGCCACCCTCGGGGGCTATGGCTACACCTTC
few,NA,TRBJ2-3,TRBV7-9,CASSAILLGADTQYF,TGTGCCAGCAGCGCAATCCTCCTAGGTGCAGATACGCAGTATTTT
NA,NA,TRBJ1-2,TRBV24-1,CATSRSALAGYTF,TGTGCCACCAGTAGATCGGCACTCGCTGGCTACACCTTC
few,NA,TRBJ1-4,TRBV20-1,CSARPAQATNEKLFF,TGCAGTGCTCGACCGGCGCAGGCAACTAATGAAAAACTGTTTTTT
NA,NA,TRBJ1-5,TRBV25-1,CASRQGWDQPQHF,TGTGCCAGCAGACAGGGCTGGGATCAGCCCCAGCATTTT
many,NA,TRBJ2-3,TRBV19,CASSIPGLTDTQYF,TGTGCCAGTAGTATTCCCGGTCTCACAGATACGCAGTATTTT
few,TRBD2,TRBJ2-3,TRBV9,CASSILAGGPGDTQYF,TGTGCCAGCAGCATCCTAGCGGGGGGGCCTGGAGATACGCAGTATTTT